What follows is one TCR beta chain and its context. This specimen belongs to a study of blood T cell repertoires in COVID-19. Source study methods: Amplification with reference gene primers provided the estimates of nucleated cell counts. Only in-frame clones appear in the TCRdb table, and some are missing; sequencing was by immunoSEQ multiplex PCR. That table supplies the V and J calls and clone size; D and trimming were determined from the DNA. The table records around 220,000 clones, about 86% of them present only once. The V end lost 0 bases, the J end lost 11 bases, and 10 bases lay between the germline ends. Germline CDR1 is MDHEN and CDR2 is SYDVKM. This CDR3 is built from 12 residues.

This clonotype originated in a woman in her 50s with COVID-19, enrolled during active disease. Source material: peripheral blood. V usage is TRBV28 and J usage is TRBJ1-1; TRBD1 is a possible D gene (5 bases). The DNA of the CDR3 is TGTGCCAGCAGTTTATGGGGAGGGGCGGCTTTCTTT. Translation gives CASSLWGGAAFF.